The 31 T cell receptor beta chains reported below all come from one sample, sequenced in a study of blood T cell repertoires in COVID-19 (dated by TCRdb to the early 2020s). The method was the immunoSEQ multiplex PCR assay. TCRdb took over this immuneACCESS table, retaining in-frame rearrangements with V and J assigned. Such tables are incomplete; in checked studies, under half of the missing clones stem from an unresolved V gene, and the remainder is unexplained. The sample data list under 200,000 clones, and around four fifths of these were observed just once. The ten largest make up 2.5% to 3% of the sample. The sequencing input was peripheral blood. The receptors were sampled from a woman in her fifties or sixties with acute or convalescent COVID-19.

V and J are TRBV15 and TRBJ1-5; no clear D gene. V was cut by 5 bases and J by 0 bases, with 11 bases left in between. This CDR3 is 15 amino acids long. The germline CDR1 and CDR2 sequences are LNHNV and YYDKDF (reference sequence). The CDR3 region is CATSPPGYSNQPQHF. In DNA, the CDR3 is TGTGCCACCAGCCCTCCCGGGTATAGCAATCAGCCCCAGCATTTT.

The CDR3 bases are TGTGCCAGCAGGCGCCCGACAGGGAAAGGCTCTGAAGCTTTCTTT. Protein: CASRRPTGKGSEAFF. The rearrangement joins TRBV6-5 to TRBJ1-1; 7 bases map to TRBD1. CDR1 MNHEY and CDR2 SVGAGI come from the germline V gene. The CDR3 consists of 15 residues. J gave up 6 bases and V 6 bases, and 13 bases lay outside the gene matches.

The rearrangement joins TRBV9 to TRBJ2-3, with 8 bases fitting TRBD2. Germline V lookup: CDR1 SGDLS, CDR2 YYNGEE. Trimming cost V 1 base and J 1 base; bases outside gene matches: 5. The CDR3 length is 16 residues. CDR3: CASSVRGLGGTDTQYF. CDR3 bases: TGTGCCAGCAGCGTACGGGGACTAGGCGGCACAGATACGCAGTATTTT.

The chain is built from TRBV28 and TRBJ1-5; D is ambiguous. This CDR3 spans 17 amino acids. Trimming pared 4 bases from V and 0 bases from J, leaving 16 bases between. Per germline, CDR1 MDHEN and CDR2 SYDVKM. CDR3 DNA: TGTGCCAGCAGTTCTCTCACGGGGAAATATAGCAATCAGCCCCAGCATTTT. Protein product: CASSSLTGKYSNQPQHF.

The genes are TRBV5-1 and TRBJ2-1; 10 bases align to TRBD1. The CDR3 sequence is 17 residues long. Germline CDR1 reads SGHRS; CDR2 reads YFSETQ. J was trimmed by 12 bases and V by 0 bases; bases with no gene match: 15. The CDR3 reads CASSLALLTGTGVGQFF. The CDR3 DNA reads as TGCGCCAGCAGCTTGGCCCTCTTGACAGGGACAGGGGTGGGGCAGTTCTTC.

The chain links TRBV9 to TRBJ2-7, with unresolved D. CDR1 SGDLS and CDR2 YYNGEE come from the germline V gene. The CDR3 contains 14 residues. Trimming took 4 bases from V and 5 from J, leaving 16 bases between them. CDR3 protein: CASSRVPGLDEQYF. For the CDR3, the DNA is TGTGCCAGCAGCCGAGTTCCGGGTCTGGACGAGCAGTACTTC.

This clone was seen just once. This chain joins TRBV9 and TRBJ1-2; TRBD1 is a possible D gene (6 bases). Trimming left V 3 bases short and J 0 bases short, with 15 bases between. Germline assignment: CDR1 SGDLS and CDR2 YYNGEE. The CDR3 runs to 16 residues. In DNA form, the CDR3 reads TGTGCCAGCAGCGACCTCCGTGGGGGCCCTAACTATGGCTACACCTTC. Its protein is CASSDLRGGPNYGYTF.

Worth noting for this clone: A much larger clone differs by one base, so this may be a read error. V is TRBV5-1 and J is TRBJ1-4; 9 nucleotides match TRBD1. The germline V gene encodes CDR1 SGHRS and CDR2 YFSETQ. This CDR3 has 14 residues. After removal of 4 bases from V and 5 bases from J, the junction contained 3 bases not matched to a gene. CDR3 sequence: CASSTGTGNEKLFF. The CDR3 bases are TGCGCCAGCAGCACCGGGACAGGGAATGAAAAACTGTTTTTT.

The J gene is TRBJ1-2, the V gene TRBV28; 7 bases map to TRBD1. This CDR3 is 14 amino acids long. The germline gives CDR1 MDHEN, CDR2 SYDVKM. V lost 3 bases and J lost 2; bases outside the gene matches: 3. The CDR3 sequence: CASSFGDRNYGYTF. CDR3 DNA: TGTGCCAGCAGTTTTGGGGACAGAAACTATGGCTACACCTTC.

V is TRBV19 and J is TRBJ1-1; TRBD1 is a possible D gene (5 bases). In germline, CDR1 is LNHDA, CDR2 SQIVND (reference sequence). V lost 2 bases and J 3 bases, leaving 13 bases between the germline ends. The CDR3 contains 15 residues. CDR3 protein: CASSIRGGVDTEAFF. CDR3 sequence (DNA): TGTGCCAGTAGTATAAGGGGCGGGGTGGACACTGAAGCTTTCTTT.

This chain connects TRBV13 to TRBJ2-7; D might be TRBD2 (5 bases). This CDR3 is 14 amino acids long. CDR1 is PRHDT and CDR2 is FYEKMQ in the germline V gene (reference sequence). The ends were cut back, 5 bases at V and 2 bases at J, with 13 bases in the middle. CDR3 in DNA: TGTGCCAGCAGCCCTGGACTGGGTGCCTACGAGCAGTACTTC. Translating it yields CASSPGLGAYEQYF. Based on the CDR3 plus reference TRBV13 and TRBJ2-7, the full variable domain is AAGVIQSPRHLIKEKRETATLKCYPIPRHDTVYWYQQGPGQDPQFLISFYEKMQSDKGSIPDRFSAQQFSDYHSELNMSSLELGDSALYFCASSPGLGAYEQYFGPGTRLTVT.

This chain connects TRBV3-1 (or the pseudogene TRBV3-2) to TRBJ2-5; 13 bases map to TRBD2. Losses at the gene ends were 4 bases for V and 4 bases for J; bases not matched to a gene: 3. Looked up from germline, CDR1 is LGHDT and CDR2 is YNNKEL (reference sequence). The CDR3 consists of 15 residues. The chain's CDR3 is CASSRRTSGGETQYF. The CDR3 DNA follows: TGTGCCAGCAGCCGACGGACTAGCGGGGGAGAGACCCAGTACTTC.

J is TRBJ2-2 and V is TRBV3-1 (or the pseudogene TRBV3-2); D is unresolved. The CDR3 contains 15 residues. V was shortened by 0 bases and J by 1 base, with 6 bases between the two germline ends. Germline CDR1 and CDR2: LGHDT and YNNKEL (reference sequence). CDR3 residues: CASSQDPLNTGELFF. CDR3 sequence (DNA): TGTGCCAGCAGCCAAGACCCCTTGAACACCGGGGAGCTGTTTTTT.

The V and J genes are TRBV7-2 and TRBJ2-3; TRBD2 aligns across 9 bases. V gave up 2 bases and J gave up 4 bases; unmatched junction bases: 4. This CDR3 region has 15 residues. Germline CDR1 is SGHTA and CDR2 is FQGNSA. In DNA form, the CDR3 reads TGTGCCAGCAGCTTACAGCGGGGGGATTCAGATACGCAGTATTTT. Its translation: CASSLQRGDSDTQYF.

The V call is TRBV19, the J call TRBJ1-1, with 7 nucleotides matching TRBD1. This CDR3 comprises 14 residues. Germline CDR1 and CDR2: LNHDA and SQIVND (reference sequence). V was clipped by 5 bases and J by 5 bases; unmatched bases: 8. The CDR3 coding sequence is TGTGCCAGTAGTGACAGACAGGGTAGAACTGAAGCTTTCTTT. As protein: CASSDRQGRTEAFF.

The sample holds a few counts of this clone. The V call is TRBV5-1, the J call TRBJ2-3; 7 bases map to TRBD2. Germline CDR1 is SGHRS and CDR2 is YFSETQ. The V gene end was trimmed by 4 bases and the J gene end by 1 base; junction bases not matched to a gene: 6. CDR3 length: 15 residues. The DNA for the CDR3 is TGCGCCAGCAGCCCAGCGGGGATACGCACAGATACGCAGTATTTT. Translation gives CASSPAGIRTDTQYF.

This rearrangement joins TRBV18 to TRBJ1-5; D uncertain. The CDR3 extends over 16 amino acids. The V gene lost 3 bases and the J gene lost 0 bases, with 12 bases spanning the gap. CDR1 and CDR2 (germline): KGHSH, LQKENI. The CDR3 DNA follows: TGTGCCAGCTCACCGGAGGCAGCCTATAGCAATCAGCCCCAGCATTTT. It specifies CASSPEAAYSNQPQHF. Full variable domain (missing parts from reference TRBV18 and TRBJ1-5): NAGVMQNPRHLVRRRGQEARLRCSPMKGHSHVYWYRQLPEEGLKFMVYLQKENIIDESGMPKERFSAEFPKEGPSILRIQQVVRGDSAAYFCASSPEAAYSNQPQHFGDGTRLSIL.

The rearrangement uses TRBV11-3 and TRBJ2-3; the match to TRBD2 covers 8 bases. The CDR3 spans 17 residues. The V gene's germline CDR1 is SGHNT and CDR2 YENEEA. V shed 5 bases, J shed 2 bases, and the junction held 12 bases outside the gene matches. CDR3 DNA sequence: TGTGCCAGCAGCGGAGGGGTCCAGCGGGGGACCACAGATACGCAGTATTTT. Amino acids: CASSGGVQRGTTDTQYF.

The gene calls are TRBV19 and TRBJ2-7; 10 bases are a match to TRBD2. J lost 0 bases, V lost 4 bases, and 3 bases had no gene match. Germline V gene lookup returns CDR1 LNHDA and CDR2 SQIVND (reference sequence). The CDR3 length is 15 residues. CDR3 bases: TGTGCCAGTAGTACTAGCGGGGGCCTCTCCTACGAGCAGTACTTC. Amino acids: CASSTSGGLSYEQYF. Based on the CDR3 plus reference TRBV19 and TRBJ2-7, the full variable domain is DGGITQSPKYLFRKEGQNVTLSCEQNLNHDAMYWYRQDPGQGLRLIYYSQIVNDFQKGDIAEGYSVSREKKESFPLTVTSAQKNPTAFYLCASSTSGGLSYEQYFGPGTRLTVT.

The CDR3 DNA sequence: TGCGCCAGCAGTGAGTCAAGCCGTTCTGAAGCTTTCTTT. The encoded protein is CASSESSRSEAFF. J is TRBJ1-1 and V is TRBV10-2; no firm D call. Trimming stripped 0 bases from V and 6 bases from J, with 8 bases between. Germline V lookup: CDR1 WSHSY, CDR2 SAAADI. The CDR3 runs 13 residues.

The chain recombines TRBV6-5 with TRBJ1-1; D possibly corresponds to TRBD1 (6 bases). The CDR3 sequence is 13 residues long. Germline V lookup: CDR1 MNHEY, CDR2 SVGAGI. CDR3: CAAVETGNTEAFF. The CDR3, as DNA: TGTGCGGCGGTGGAGACAGGGAACACTGAAGCTTTCTTT.

The gene calls are TRBV19 and TRBJ1-1, with 8 bases that match TRBD1. Germline CDR1 and CDR2: LNHDA and SQIVND (reference sequence). CDR3 size: 15 residues. J was trimmed by 1 base and V by 7 bases; bases with no gene match: 8. The CDR3 here is CASTREGQGNTEAFF. In DNA form, the CDR3 reads TGTGCCAGTACGAGGGAAGGACAGGGGAACACTGAAGCTTTCTTT.

The J gene is TRBJ1-6, the V gene TRBV2; D is perhaps TRBD1 (6 bases). Per germline, CDR1 SNHLY and CDR2 FYNNEI. The CDR3 runs to 14 residues. Trimming stripped 11 bases from V and 2 bases from J, with 13 bases between. CDR3 residues: CAGTTGPYNSPLHF. In DNA, the CDR3 is TGTGCCGGGACCACAGGGCCCTATAATTCACCCCTCCACTTT.

J is TRBJ2-5 and V is TRBV7-2; 9 positions match TRBD2. This CDR3 is 17 amino acids long. CDR1 is SGHTA, CDR2 FQGNSA, per germline. Trimming cost V 5 bases and J 1 base; bases outside gene matches: 11. This CDR3 reads CASSVGGGGAGQETQYF. In nucleotides, the CDR3 is TGTGCCAGCAGCGTGGGTGGCGGGGGGGCAGGCCAAGAGACCCAGTACTTC.

The J gene is TRBJ1-2, the V gene TRBV5-1, with D possibly being TRBD1 (5 bases). The CDR3 runs to 14 residues. Trimming cost V 3 bases and J 8 bases, with 17 bases left between them. Germline assignment: CDR1 SGHRS and CDR2 YFSETQ. This CDR3 reads CASSSETVRDGYTF. The CDR3 nucleotides are TGCGCCAGCAGCTCGGAAACAGTGCGGGACGGCTACACCTTC.

This clone has just a few counts. The chain joins TRBV14 to TRBJ2-5; a possible D gene is TRBD1 (5 bases). The length of the CDR3 is 13 residues. The V gene lost 4 bases and the J gene lost 1 base, with 7 bases spanning the gap. Per the germline V gene, CDR1 is SGHDN and CDR2 is FVKESK. CDR3 amino acids: CASSRQFQETQYF. CDR3 nucleotide sequence: TGTGCCAGCAGCCGACAGTTCCAAGAGACCCAGTACTTC.

This clone was detected a few times. The chain joins TRBV30 to TRBJ2-7; the match to TRBD2 covers 7 bases. The CDR3 has 14 amino acids. Germline V gives CDR1 GTSNPN, CDR2 SVGIG (reference sequence). Losses at the gene ends were 3 bases for V and 0 bases for J; bases not matched to a gene: 5. The CDR3 loop is CAWRAGRGSYEQYF. In DNA, the CDR3 is TGTGCCTGGAGAGCGGGGCGTGGCTCCTACGAGCAGTACTTC. The whole variable domain, filled in from reference TRBV30 and TRBJ2-7, reads SQTIHQWPATLVQPVGSPLSLECTVEGTSNPNLYWYRQAAGRGLQLLFYSVGIGQISSEVPQNLSASRPQDRQFILSSKKLLLSDSGFYLCAWRAGRGSYEQYFGPGTRLTVT.

This chain joins TRBV3-1 (or the pseudogene TRBV3-2) and TRBJ2-2; tentative D call: TRBD1 (6 bases). The CDR3 runs to 15 residues. Germline values: CDR1 LGHDT, CDR2 YNNKEL (reference sequence). Trimming removed 3 bases at V and 4 bases at J, with 12 bases between. In nucleotides, the CDR3 is TGTGCCAGCAGCCAGCCCTACAGGGTCACCGGGGAGCTGTTTTTT. The encoded protein is CASSQPYRVTGELFF.

This chain uses TRBV18 with TRBJ1-5; D is perhaps TRBD1 (6 bases). The CDR3 loop spans 16 amino acids. Trimming removed 2 bases at V and 0 bases at J, with 11 bases between. Germline lookup yields CDR1 KGHSH and CDR2 LQKENI. CDR3 sequence: CASSPNRAYSNQPQHF. The CDR3 DNA follows: TGTGCCAGCTCACCAAACAGGGCTTATAGCAATCAGCCCCAGCATTTT.

In its sample, this clone was seen a few times. This chain joins TRBV5-4 and TRBJ1-1; weak D call: TRBD1 (5 bases). Trimming took 6 bases from V and 4 from J, leaving 13 bases between them. CDR1 and CDR2 from the germline V gene are SGHNT and YYREEE (reference sequence). The CDR3 sequence is 13 residues long. In nucleotides, the CDR3 is TGTGCCAGCACCTTCGGGGGACGCACTGAAGCTTTCTTT. This encodes CASTFGGRTEAFF.

This clone was seen once. The chain joins TRBV7-9 to TRBJ1-3; D unclear. Trimming shortened V by 2 bases and J by 3 bases, and 11 bases separated the two germline ends. The CDR3 sequence is 15 residues long. Germline CDR1 reads SEHNR; CDR2 reads FQNEAQ (reference sequence). In nucleotides, the CDR3 is TGTGCCAGCAGCTTAATCACAGTTAGTGGAAACACCATATATTTT. Protein product: CASSLITVSGNTIYF.